The T cell receptor (beta chain) described here comes from a study of PD-1 blockade in classical Hodgkin lymphoma. V lost 9 bases and J 8 bases, leaving 16 bases between the germline ends. The CDR3 has 13 residues. Germline-derived CDR1 and CDR2 are LNHDA and SQIVND (reference sequence). TCRdb keeps only in-frame clones here, not all; method: immunoSEQ multiplex PCR. The top ten hold 1.5% to 2% of the sample, which has about 18,000 clones, about three quarters seen once. The time point: cycle 4 day 1 (C4D1), after less than 7 weeks of nivolumab. The patients all showed relapse after autologous stem cell transplantation, while their brentuximab vedotin exposure varied. Thawed PBMCs underwent magnetic negative selection to yield purified CD4+ T cells.

The chain carries TRBV19 and TRBJ1-4; possibly TRBD1 for D (6 bases). This TCR came from a human donor with classical Hodgkin lymphoma. Specimen: CD4+ T cells from blood, collected before the fourth cycle of nivolumab. CDR3: CASKRTVEEKLFF. The CDR3 DNA is TGTGCCAGCAAGCGGACAGTCGAAGAAAAACTGTTTTTT.